Following are 4 T cell receptor beta chains from one sample sequenced in a study of PD-L1 blockade in urothelial cancer. The table came from immunoSEQ multiplex PCR; TCRdb's copy has only in-frame clones and leaves some out. The repertoire holds 70,000 to 75,000 clones, with 85% to 90% as singletons. The sequencing here drew on PBMCs, taken around atezolizumab (anti-PD-L1) treatment. The receptors originated from a man between 60 and 75 years old with urothelial cancer.

The J gene is TRBJ2-5, the V gene TRBV7-6, with 7 nucleotides matching TRBD1. The CDR3 consists of 14 residues. Germline CDR1 SGHVS, CDR2 FNYEAQ. V dropped 5 bases and J dropped 2; count of bases not matched to a gene: 5. The CDR3 loop is CASSVGTAQETQYF. The CDR3 nucleotides read TGTGCCAGCAGCGTGGGGACAGCACAAGAGACCCAGTACTTC.

This chain links TRBV5-1 with TRBJ2-7; 8 bases are a match to TRBD2. Losses at the gene ends were 5 bases for V and 3 bases for J; bases not matched to a gene: 7. Germline V lookup: CDR1 SGHRS, CDR2 YFSETQ. This CDR3 contains 14 residues. CDR3 loop: CASRPMSGSYEQYF. DNA for the CDR3: TGCGCCAGCAGACCCATGAGCGGGAGCTACGAGCAGTACTTC.

The CDR3 spells CASSVGGGVNEQFF. DNA for the CDR3: TGTGCCAGCAGCGTAGGGGGAGGGGTGAATGAGCAGTTCTTC. The genes are TRBV9 and TRBJ2-1, with 7 nucleotides matching TRBD2. V shed 0 bases and J 7 bases; nucleotides not matched to a gene: 4. This CDR3 is built from 14 residues. Germline CDR1 is SGDLS and CDR2 is YYNGEE. Full variable domain (outside the CDR3, taken from reference TRBV9 and TRBJ2-1): DSGVTQTPKHLITATGQRVTLRCSPRSGDLSVYWYQQSLDQGLQFLIQYYNGEERAKGNILERFSAQQFPDLHSELNLSSLELGDSALYFCASSVGGGVNEQFFGPGTRLTVL.

This sequence joins TRBV6-6 and TRBJ1-2; 10 positions agree with TRBD1. The CDR3 length is 14 residues. Trimming cost V 6 bases and J 2 bases; bases outside gene matches: 3. Germline V gene lookup returns CDR1 MNHNY and CDR2 SVGAGI (reference sequence). Here the CDR3 reads CASRGQGKNYGYTF. For the CDR3, the DNA is TGTGCCAGCAGGGGACAGGGGAAGAACTATGGCTACACCTTC.